Each of the 23 T cell receptor beta chains below was sequenced from the same sample in a study of blood T cell repertoires in COVID-19. Sequencing used immunoSEQ multiplex PCR; TCRdb keeps in-frame clones, though not all of them. This sample has some 80,000 clones, with 87% found just once. Sample: peripheral blood. The source of these receptors is a woman of 80 years or more with active or convalescent COVID-19.

The V gene is TRBV19, the J gene TRBJ2-2; 13 bases match TRBD2. The CDR3 sequence is 18 residues long. Germline loops: CDR1 LNHDA, CDR2 SQIVND (reference sequence). V shed 1 base and J 4 bases; nucleotides not matched to a gene: 6. The CDR3 region is CASSIALAGGPGTGELFF. The CDR3 DNA sequence: TGTGCCAGTAGTATAGCACTAGCGGGGGGGCCTGGCACCGGGGAGCTGTTTTTT.

This clone was observed a handful of times. The chain links TRBV5-8 to TRBJ1-5, with D perhaps matching TRBD1 (5 bases). CDR1 and CDR2 (germline): SGHTS, YDEGEE. V shed 4 bases and J shed 7 bases, with 12 bases lying between them. The CDR3 runs 13 residues. The CDR3 DNA is TGTGCCAGCAGCCTAGGGGTTTTGCAGCCCCAGCATTTT. This codes for CASSLGVLQPQHF.

The chain combines TRBV5-5 with TRBJ2-7; 8 bases are a match to TRBD2. In germline, CDR1 is SGHKS, CDR2 YYEKEE (reference sequence). The CDR3 is 14 amino acids. After removal of 2 bases from V and 6 bases from J, the junction contained 7 bases not matched to a gene. CDR3: CASSFGSGIGEQYF. The CDR3 DNA follows: TGTGCCAGCAGCTTTGGTAGCGGGATTGGCGAGCAGTACTTC.

The rearrangement links TRBV7-2 to TRBJ2-4; possible D gene TRBD1, 6 bases. Germline V lookup: CDR1 SGHTA, CDR2 FQGNSA. The CDR3 is made up of 15 amino acids. V dropped 4 bases and J dropped 9 bases, with 19 bases sitting between them. The CDR3 sequence is CASSSTGSSRGIQYF. CDR3 nucleotide sequence: TGTGCCAGCAGCTCGACAGGATCCTCCCGTGGCATTCAGTACTTC.

This clone was counted a single time. This chain's CDR3 is CASRGTSTSGVNSYNEQFF. Here the CDR3 DNA reads TGCGCCAGCAGGGGAACTTCGACTAGCGGGGTTAACTCCTACAATGAGCAGTTCTTC. The V gene is TRBV4-3, the J gene TRBJ2-1; 11 nucleotides align to TRBD2. CDR3 length: 19 residues. Trimming at V came to 6 bases and at J to 0 bases, leaving 13 bases not matched to a gene. CDR1 and CDR2 from the germline V gene are LGHNA and YSLEER.

The V and J genes are TRBV7-2 and TRBJ1-2, with D perhaps TRBD1 (6 bases). The germline gives CDR1 SGHTA, CDR2 FQGNSA. CDR3 length equals 12 residues. V lost 5 bases, J lost 9 bases, and 13 bases lay in between. DNA of the CDR3: TGTGCCAGCAGCCTCGACAGGAGACGCTACACCTTC. It codes for CASSLDRRRYTF.

CDR3 nucleotide sequence: TGTGCCAGCTCACCAGGGGACAGGCCGGACGGCTACACCTTC. As protein: CASSPGDRPDGYTF. This chain connects TRBV18 to TRBJ1-2; 8 nucleotides match TRBD1. The CDR3 runs to 14 residues. CDR1 is KGHSH and CDR2 is LQKENI in the germline V gene. V was clipped by 2 bases and J by 8 bases; unmatched bases: 7.

This clone was detected a few times. J is TRBJ1-1 and V is TRBV6-5; no clear D gene. Germline lookup yields CDR1 MNHEY and CDR2 SVGAGI. The CDR3 consists of 13 residues. V lost 0 bases and J lost 12, with 14 bases in between. CDR3 loop: CASSYSARAGTFF. As DNA, the CDR3 is TGTGCCAGCAGTTACTCGGCGCGGGCCGGGACTTTCTTT.

This chain joins TRBV20-1 and TRBJ2-3; D possibly corresponds to TRBD1 (6 bases). In germline, CDR1 is DFQATT, CDR2 SNEGSKA (reference sequence). V dropped 4 bases and J dropped 7 bases, with 9 bases sitting between them. CDR3 length: 11 amino acids. The CDR3: CSATDRNTQYF. CDR3 coding DNA: TGCAGTGCTACTGACAGGAATACGCAGTATTTT.

This sequence joins TRBV29-1 and TRBJ2-1; tentatively, D is TRBD1 (6 bases). This CDR3 contains 15 residues. Looked up from germline, CDR1 is SQVTM and CDR2 is ANQGSEA. The V gene lost 6 bases and the J gene lost 7 bases, with 22 bases spanning the gap. The CDR3: CSVLVSYRVVNEQFF. CDR3 DNA sequence: TGCAGCGTCCTGGTTTCTTACAGGGTAGTAAATGAGCAGTTCTTC.

V and J are TRBV30 and TRBJ1-1; D is undetermined. The germline CDR1 and CDR2 sequences are GTSNPN and SVGIG (reference sequence). Trimming removed 0 bases from V and 5 bases from J, with 13 bases in between. The CDR3 sequence is 14 residues long. CDR3 sequence: CAWSVSYYKTEAFF. For the CDR3, the DNA is TGTGCCTGGAGTGTAAGCTATTATAAAACTGAAGCTTTCTTT.

The J gene is TRBJ1-2, the V gene TRBV7-2, with 7 bases that match TRBD1. Germline CDR1 is SGHTA and CDR2 is FQGNSA. V lost 3 bases to trimming and J lost 7 bases; unmatched junction nucleotides: 14. The CDR3 contains 16 residues. The CDR3 DNA sequence: TGTGCCAGCAGCTTCTGGAGGGACAGATCCGGGGTTGGCTACACCTTC. Encoded protein: CASSFWRDRSGVGYTF.

The chain carries TRBV10-3 and TRBJ2-7, with 7 bases that match TRBD1. The CDR3 contains 14 residues. Per germline, CDR1 ENHRY and CDR2 SYGVKD. Losses at the gene ends were 6 bases for V and 0 bases for J; bases not matched to a gene: 5. The CDR3 is CAISYRDSSYEQYF. The DNA of the CDR3 is TGTGCCATCAGCTATAGGGACAGCTCCTACGAGCAGTACTTC.

The V gene is TRBV9, the J gene TRBJ2-7, with 9 bases lining up with TRBD2. The ends lost 3 bases at V and 0 bases at J; junction bases unmatched: 7. Germline values: CDR1 SGDLS, CDR2 YYNGEE. This CDR3 spans 16 amino acids. The CDR3 nucleotides read TGTGCCAGCAGCGCCAGACTAGCGGATAGCTCCTACGAGCAGTACTTC. As protein: CASSARLADSSYEQYF.

This clone was seen once. The junction differs from germline at one of its ends, possibly a read error. The chain links TRBV5-1 to TRBJ2-3; 8 positions match TRBD2. The CDR3 consists of 15 residues. Germline V gene lookup returns CDR1 SGHRS and CDR2 YFSETQ. CDR3 sequence (DNA): TGCGCCAGCAGCTTGGCGAGCGGGAGCATAGATACGCAGTATTTT. It yields the protein CASSLASGSIDTQYF.

The rearrangement uses TRBV11-3 and TRBJ2-3; D is undetermined. Trimming left V 2 bases short and J 2 bases short, with 8 bases between. From germline, CDR1 is SGHNT and CDR2 YENEEA. The CDR3 runs to 14 residues. The CDR3 DNA follows: TGTGCCAGCAGCTTAAGCCCCCACACAGATACGCAGTATTTT. As protein: CASSLSPHTDTQYF.

The chain is built from TRBV9 and TRBJ1-6; 8 bases match TRBD1. The CDR3 extends over 15 amino acids. Per germline, CDR1 SGDLS and CDR2 YYNGEE. After removal of 2 bases from V and 7 bases from J, the junction contained 5 bases not matched to a gene. The CDR3 loop reads CASSVTGGENSPLHF. Here the CDR3 DNA reads TGTGCCAGCAGCGTTACAGGGGGTGAAAATTCACCCCTCCACTTT.

J is TRBJ1-2 and V is TRBV28, with 7 bases that match TRBD1. Germline V gene sequence: CDR1 MDHEN, CDR2 SYDVKM. J lost 2 bases, V lost 2 bases, and 8 bases had no gene match. The CDR3 runs 16 residues. The CDR3 DNA reads TGTGCCAGCAGTTTAAGCGCAGGGGGTATCAACTATGGCTACACCTTC. Residues: CASSLSAGGINYGYTF.

The chain recombines TRBV7-3 with TRBJ2-7; unclear D gene. Trimming took 1 base from V and 2 from J, leaving 6 bases between them. The CDR3 contains 13 residues. Germline V gives CDR1 SGHTA, CDR2 FQGTGA. CDR3 DNA sequence: TGTGCCAGCAGCTTAAATCCAGCCTACGAGCAGTACTTC. Its translation is CASSLNPAYEQYF. The full variable domain, completed using reference TRBV7-3 and TRBJ2-7, is GAGVSQTPSNKVTEKGKYVELRCDPISGHTALYWYRQSLGQGPEFLIYFQGTGAADDSGLPNDRFFAVRPEGSVSTLKIQRTERGDSAVYLCASSLNPAYEQYFGPGTRLTVT.

This clone was picked up a small number of times. The chain employs TRBV5-1 and TRBJ1-1, with TRBD1 matching over 9 bases. The trim removed 4 bases at V and 5 bases at J, leaving 6 bases unmatched. This CDR3 has 14 residues. Germline loops: CDR1 SGHRS, CDR2 YFSETQ. CDR3 sequence (DNA): TGCGCCAGCAGCCCGTACAGGGGGCGAACTGAAGCTTTCTTT. This gives the protein CASSPYRGRTEAFF.

In nucleotides, the CDR3 is TGTGCCAGCAGCTTAGGGACTAGCGGGGAGACCCAGTACTTC. Its translation is CASSLGTSGETQYF. V and J are TRBV11-2 and TRBJ2-5; 11 nucleotides align to TRBD2. Germline CDR1 SGHAT, CDR2 FQNNGV. CDR3 length: 14 amino acids. The J segment lost 5 bases and the V segment lost 1 base, leaving 0 bases of the junction unmatched.

The chain combines TRBV5-1 with TRBJ2-3, with D perhaps TRBD2 (5 bases). The V and J ends lost 3 bases and 4 bases respectively, with 9 bases between them. The CDR3 length is 13 residues. Germline V CDR1 and CDR2: SGHRS, YFSETQ. CDR3 DNA sequence: TGCGCCAGCAGCTCTCTAGCTTCAGATACGCAGTATTTT. Encoded protein: CASSSLASDTQYF.

This clone has a handful of counts. The chain couples TRBV7-3 to TRBJ2-7; possibly TRBD2 for D (5 bases). V was clipped by 1 base and J by 6 bases, with 16 bases between them. Germline V gene data show CDR1 as SGHTA and CDR2 as FQGTGA. This CDR3 region has 15 residues. CDR3 DNA: TGTGCCAGCAGCTTAAGCAATAGGCCTGGGAGCGAGCAGTACTTC. Translating it yields CASSLSNRPGSEQYF.